This entry lists 20 T cell receptor beta chains sequenced from one sample in a study of cytomegalovirus exposure and HLA in healthy donors. PCR was performed using 60 Vbeta and 13 Jbeta primers. Profiling relied on immunoSEQ multiplex PCR, and the TCRdb table lists in-frame clones only, not all of them. The repertoire table contains some 110,000 clones. Sequences were obtained from PBMCs. Every receptor here comes from a man between 25 and 39 years old in good health and CMV-seronegative.

This rearrangement joins TRBV7-2 to TRBJ1-5; D is possibly TRBD1 (6 bases). This CDR3 spans 14 amino acids. The germline CDR1 and CDR2 sequences are SGHTA and FQGNSA. Trimming took off 2 bases at V and 6 bases at J, with 11 bases between the two ends. The CDR3 sequence is CASSLRQGRQPQHF. Here the CDR3 DNA reads TGTGCCAGCAGCTTACGGCAGGGGCGTCAGCCCCAGCATTTT.

The chain joins TRBV28 to TRBJ1-1, with TRBD1 matching 9 bases. The germline CDR1 and CDR2 sequences are MDHEN and SYDVKM. The ends lost 4 bases at V and 4 bases at J; junction bases unmatched: 10. This CDR3 comprises 16 residues. In DNA form, the CDR3 reads TGTGCCAGCAGTTCACCAGGGACAGGGTCGGCCACTGAAGCTTTCTTT. It codes for CASSSPGTGSATEAFF. The full variable domain, rest sourced from reference TRBV28 and TRBJ1-1, is DVKVTQSSRYLVKRTGEKVFLECVQDMDHENMFWYRQDPGLGLRLIYFSYDVKMKEKGDIPEGYSVSREKKERFSLILESASTNQTSMYLCASSSPGTGSATEAFFGQGTRLTVV.

V is TRBV5-1 and J is TRBJ2-2, with no clear D. Trimming left V 1 base short and J 0 bases short, with 7 bases between. The V gene's germline CDR1 is SGHRS and CDR2 YFSETQ. The CDR3 extends over 15 amino acids. This CDR3 reads CASSLLGANTGELFF. CDR3 sequence (DNA): TGCGCCAGCAGCTTGCTGGGCGCGAACACCGGGGAGCTGTTTTTT.

The chain is built from TRBV9 and TRBJ1-4; 9 bases fit TRBD1. V was pared by 2 bases and J by 4 bases, with 3 bases of the junction left unmatched. Germline V gene lookup returns CDR1 SGDLS and CDR2 YYNGEE. There are 15 residues in the CDR3. CDR3 loop: CASSVWTGDNEKLFF. CDR3 DNA sequence: TGTGCCAGCAGCGTCTGGACAGGGGATAATGAAAAACTGTTTTTT.

The DNA of the CDR3 is TGCGCCAGCAGTTATCGGGACAGCCAATCCTACGAGCAGTACTTC. Translation: CASSYRDSQSYEQYF. The chain recombines TRBV5-1 with TRBJ2-7, with TRBD1 identical over 7 bases. V gave up 5 bases and J gave up 1 base; unmatched junction bases: 9. The CDR3 is 15 amino acids. Per germline, CDR1 SGHRS and CDR2 YFSETQ.

According to its frequency, this clone is medium-sized. V and J are TRBV6-1 and TRBJ1-1; 8 nucleotides align to TRBD1. Germline CDR1 reads MNHNS; CDR2 reads SASEGT. This CDR3 spans 15 amino acids. V was pared by 8 bases and J by 1 base, with 9 bases of the junction left unmatched. The CDR3 sequence is CASPDRGVGNTEAFF. CDR3 sequence (DNA): TGTGCCAGCCCCGACAGGGGTGTGGGGAACACTGAAGCTTTCTTT.

V gene TRBV29-1 combines with J gene TRBJ2-5, with D unclear. This CDR3 is built from 13 residues. Trimming stripped 0 bases from V and 5 bases from J, with 10 bases between. Germline V gene data show CDR1 as SQVTM and CDR2 as ANQGSEA. The CDR3 DNA reads as TGCAGCGTTGAAGATCTAAAGTCGGAGACCCAGTACTTC. It is translated as CSVEDLKSETQYF.

The chain couples TRBV28 to TRBJ1-5; no definite D call. The V and J ends lost 5 bases and 0 bases respectively, with 14 bases between them. CDR3 length equals 16 residues. CDR1 and CDR2 from the germline V gene are MDHEN and SYDVKM. The chain's CDR3 is CASSTWADVSNQPQHF. CDR3 nucleotides: TGTGCCAGCAGTACCTGGGCCGACGTTAGCAATCAGCCCCAGCATTTT.

The rearrangement links TRBV27 to TRBJ2-7, with D possibly TRBD2 on 6 matching bases. From germline, CDR1 is MNHEY and CDR2 SMNVEV (reference sequence). The CDR3 has 10 residues. DNA of the CDR3: TGTGTAAGCGGGCTATACGAGCAGTACTTC. This encodes CVSGLYEQYF.

V is TRBV7-2 and J is TRBJ1-4; 9 bases line up with TRBD1. The germline V gene has CDR1 SGHTA and CDR2 FQGNSA. The CDR3 is 16 residues long. The J segment lost 3 bases and the V segment lost 5 bases, leaving 7 bases of the junction unmatched. Written as DNA, the CDR3 is TGTGCCAGCAGCCTGAAACAGGGGGCGCCTAATGAAAAACTGTTTTTT. This gives the protein CASSLKQGAPNEKLFF.

The rearrangement joins TRBV19 to TRBJ2-7; 8 nucleotides agree with TRBD1. The CDR3 loop spans 13 amino acids. The germline gives CDR1 LNHDA, CDR2 SQIVND (reference sequence). V shed 6 bases and J 3 bases; nucleotides not matched to a gene: 4. The CDR3 region has the DNA TGTGCCAGTAGCAGGACAGGGTTCTACGAGCAGTACTTC. As protein: CASSRTGFYEQYF.

The V call is TRBV19, the J call TRBJ2-3, with 9 nucleotides matching TRBD2. The CDR3 loop spans 14 amino acids. The V segment lost 7 bases and the J segment 6 bases; nucleotides outside the gene matches: 8. CDR1 is LNHDA and CDR2 is SQIVND in the germline V gene (reference sequence). The CDR3, as DNA: TGTGCCAGTAAAGGGCGGGAGGGCCTGGATACGCAGTATTTT. It specifies CASKGREGLDTQYF. Full variable domain (remainder filled in from reference TRBV19 and TRBJ2-3): DGGITQSPKYLFRKEGQNVTLSCEQNLNHDAMYWYRQDPGQGLRLIYYSQIVNDFQKGDIAEGYSVSREKKESFPLTVTSAQKNPTAFYLCASKGREGLDTQYFGPGTRLTVL.

This chain uses TRBV7-9 with TRBJ1-5; no definite D call. Trimming removed 3 bases from V and 7 bases from J, with 10 bases in between. The germline V gene encodes CDR1 SEHNR and CDR2 FQNEAQ (reference sequence). There are 13 residues in the CDR3. The CDR3 sequence is CASSFQSGQPQHF. In DNA, the CDR3 is TGTGCCAGCAGCTTTCAGTCCGGGCAGCCCCAGCATTTT.

Regarding this clone: Compared with germline, one end of the junction differs, possibly owing to a read error. The chain employs TRBV25-1 and TRBJ1-1, with 8 bases aligning to TRBD1. Germline assignment: CDR1 MGHDK and CDR2 SYGVNS. The CDR3 covers 12 residues. The DNA of the CDR3 is TGTGCCAGCAGTGACAAAGGACAGGGCCAGACCTTT. Its translation is CASSDKGQGQTF.

CDR3 sequence: CASGSGTGSGELFF. The CDR3 DNA reads TGTGCCAGCGGTTCCGGGACAGGGTCCGGGGAGCTGTTTTTT. The chain carries TRBV7-2 and TRBJ2-2, with 9 bases fitting TRBD1. This CDR3 has 14 amino acids. Germline loops: CDR1 SGHTA, CDR2 FQGNSA. Trimming cost V 8 bases and J 6 bases; bases outside gene matches: 7.

This chain joins TRBV29-1 and TRBJ2-7; weak D call: TRBD1 (7 bases). This CDR3 has 13 amino acids. Germline values: CDR1 SQVTM, CDR2 ANQGSEA. V was pared by 4 bases and J by 5 bases, with 15 bases between. CDR3 sequence: CSVAGDRINEQYF. CDR3 sequence (DNA): TGCAGCGTTGCGGGGGACAGAATCAACGAGCAGTACTTC.

The rearrangement joins TRBV4-1 to TRBJ2-1; 8 bases are a match to TRBD2. This CDR3 has 16 residues. After removal of 0 bases from V and 6 bases from J, the junction contained 7 bases not matched to a gene. The V gene's germline CDR1 is MGHRA and CDR2 YSYEKL. The CDR3 bases are TGCGCCAGCAGCCAAGAAGGAGCGGGAGTGGGCAATGAGCAGTTCTTC. It codes for CASSQEGAGVGNEQFF.

The V call is TRBV9, the J call TRBJ2-7; 8 positions match TRBD2. This CDR3 contains 13 residues. The V gene end was trimmed by 0 bases and the J gene end by 5 bases; junction bases not matched to a gene: 1. Germline CDR1 SGDLS, CDR2 YYNGEE. The chain's CDR3 is CASSVGRGDEQYF. DNA for the CDR3: TGTGCCAGCAGCGTAGGGCGGGGGGACGAGCAGTACTTC.

On this clone: This specimen includes other DNA sequences encoding the same CDR3. The rearrangement joins TRBV28 to TRBJ1-1, with unresolved D. CDR1 is MDHEN, CDR2 SYDVKM, per germline. This CDR3 has 12 residues. V lost 5 bases and J lost 1, with 5 bases in between. The CDR3 here is CASSPGNTEAFF. For the CDR3, the DNA is TGTGCCAGCAGTCCAGGGAACACTGAAGCTTTCTTT.

The chain uses TRBV19 and TRBJ2-7; D is unclear. The V gene's germline CDR1 is LNHDA and CDR2 SQIVND (reference sequence). V lost 7 bases and J lost 2, with 15 bases in between. The CDR3 runs to 14 residues. CDR3: CASNPGLKAYEQYF. In DNA, the CDR3 is TGTGCCAGTAACCCGGGTCTAAAGGCCTACGAGCAGTACTTC.